These 25 T cell receptor beta chains were sequenced from one sample in a study of T cell responses to AZD1222 COVID-19 vaccine (TCRdb year 2021). The library was produced with the immunoSEQ multiplex PCR assay. In TCRdb, the immuneACCESS table is reduced to in-frame sequences with V and J assigned. These tables do not hold every clone; where another copy was compared, an unresolved V gene accounts for under half, and the others remain unexplained. In all, the sample holds roughly 180,000 clones, and 90% to 95% of those were seen once. Of the sample, about 9.3% falls within the top ten clones. Taken with the paper, the label for time point translates to: baseline before first vaccination. The sample here was peripheral blood, taken on day 0 of AZD1222 vaccination. The receptors come from an adult in good health.

The V call is TRBV6-4, the J call TRBJ2-2; D gene ambiguous. The CDR3 covers 13 residues. Germline V gene lookup returns CDR1 MRHNA and CDR2 SNTAGT. Trimming pared 5 bases from V and 6 bases from J, leaving 10 bases between. For the CDR3, the DNA is TGTGCCAGCAGTCGAGAAAGGGCCGGGGAGCTGTTTTTT. It translates to CASSRERAGELFF.

For the CDR3, the DNA is TGTGCCAGCAGCCCCATAATCAATGAGCAGTTCTTC. This sequence encodes CASSPIINEQFF. The V call is TRBV12-3 or TRBV12-4, the J call TRBJ2-1; unclear D gene. The CDR3 consists of 12 residues. V dropped 6 bases and J dropped 6 bases, with 9 bases sitting between them.

J is TRBJ1-5 and V is TRBV28; 7 bases match TRBD1. With V trimmed by 3 bases and J by 2 bases, 7 bases remained unmatched. The germline gives CDR1 MDHEN, CDR2 SYDVKM. The CDR3 is made up of 16 amino acids. The CDR3 region is CASSFLQGRGNQPQHF. The CDR3 region has the DNA TGTGCCAGCAGTTTTTTACAGGGGAGGGGCAATCAGCCCCAGCATTTT.

J is TRBJ1-1 and V is TRBV5-4; 8 positions match TRBD1. V shed 4 bases, J shed 0 bases, and the junction held 5 bases outside the gene matches. Per germline, CDR1 SGHNT and CDR2 YYREEE (reference sequence). CDR3 length equals 15 residues. Here the CDR3 reads CASSRWTGLNTEAFF. CDR3 DNA sequence: TGTGCCAGCAGCCGATGGACAGGGCTGAACACTGAAGCTTTCTTT.

J is TRBJ1-2 and V is TRBV7-9; TRBD1 is a possible D gene (6 bases). The V end was cut by 5 bases, the J end by 4 bases, with 23 bases between. CDR3 size: 17 residues. Per the germline V gene, CDR1 is SEHNR and CDR2 is FQNEAQ (reference sequence). As DNA, the CDR3 is TGTGCCAGCAGCCGTAACCTCAGGGGCGACCTTAGCTATGGCTACACCTTC. Its translation: CASSRNLRGDLSYGYTF.

The chain is built from TRBV14 and TRBJ1-1, with 9 bases fitting TRBD1. This CDR3 comprises 13 residues. The V gene's germline CDR1 is SGHDN and CDR2 FVKESK. V gave up 4 bases and J gave up 5 bases; unmatched junction bases: 2. In DNA form, the CDR3 reads TGTGCCAGCAGCCTTGGACAGGGGACTGAAGCTTTCTTT. Translating gives CASSLGQGTEAFF.

The J gene is TRBJ2-5, the V gene TRBV14, with 7 bases that match TRBD2. This CDR3 is 14 amino acids long. Trimming at V came to 3 bases and at J to 7 bases, leaving 8 bases not matched to a gene. Germline-derived CDR1 and CDR2 are SGHDN and FVKESK. The CDR3 loop reads CASSQGLPGRTQYF. The CDR3 nucleotides read TGTGCCAGCAGCCAGGGACTACCAGGGCGGACCCAGTACTTC.

V gene TRBV5-1 combines with J gene TRBJ2-7; D is undetermined. Germline CDR1 is SGHRS and CDR2 is YFSETQ. The CDR3 has 12 residues. Trimming removed 3 bases from V and 0 bases from J, with 4 bases in between. CDR3 sequence reads: CASSSLSYEQYF. Written as DNA, the CDR3 is TGCGCCAGCAGCTCCCTCTCCTACGAGCAGTACTTC.

This chain links TRBV6-6 with TRBJ1-2; 10 bases agree with TRBD1. Germline V CDR1 and CDR2: MNHNY, SVGAGI (reference sequence). J was trimmed by 7 bases and V by 7 bases; bases with no gene match: 9. The CDR3 loop spans 14 amino acids. The CDR3 DNA is TGTGCCAGCACCCCGACAGGGGGCGCGAGTGGCTACACCTTC. Protein sequence: CASTPTGGASGYTF.

The chain has TRBV28 and TRBJ1-5; D may be TRBD1 (6 bases). Germline V gene sequence: CDR1 MDHEN, CDR2 SYDVKM. Trimming took off 7 bases at V and 3 bases at J, with 10 bases between the two ends. The CDR3 sequence is 13 residues long. CDR3 nucleotides: TGTGCCAGCAAAGACAGGCTCAATCAGCCCCAGCATTTT. Amino acids: CASKDRLNQPQHF. The full variable domain, its missing parts supplied by reference TRBV28 and TRBJ1-5, is DVKVTQSSRYLVKRTGEKVFLECVQDMDHENMFWYRQDPGLGLRLIYFSYDVKMKEKGDIPEGYSVSREKKERFSLILESASTNQTSMYLCASKDRLNQPQHFGDGTRLSIL.

The genes are TRBV6-2 or TRBV6-3 and TRBJ2-2; D is perhaps TRBD1 or TRBD2 (5 bases each). CDR1 and CDR2 (germline): MNHEY, SVGEGT. The CDR3 sequence is 15 residues long. The V end lost 0 bases, the J end lost 8 bases, and 13 bases lay between the germline ends. CDR3 residues: CASSYSNSWGGELFF. CDR3 bases: TGTGCCAGCAGTTACTCGAACTCCTGGGGGGGGGAGCTGTTTTTT.

This chain links TRBV30 with TRBJ1-5, with a possible D match to TRBD1 (6 bases). This CDR3 contains 12 residues. Germline loops: CDR1 GTSNPN, CDR2 SVGIG (reference sequence). Trimming stripped 5 bases from V and 4 bases from J, with 9 bases between. The CDR3 region is CAWGTGNQPQHF. CDR3 sequence (DNA): TGTGCCTGGGGTACAGGGAATCAGCCCCAGCATTTT.

The J gene is TRBJ2-1, the V gene TRBV14; the match to TRBD2 covers 10 bases. The ends lost 4 bases at V and 3 bases at J; junction bases unmatched: 6. The germline gives CDR1 SGHDN, CDR2 FVKESK. The CDR3 covers 16 residues. The chain's CDR3 is CASSPTSGISYNEQFF. In DNA, the CDR3 is TGTGCCAGCAGCCCTACTAGCGGGATAAGCTACAATGAGCAGTTCTTC.

The chain has TRBV27 and TRBJ1-1; unclear D gene. Germline loops: CDR1 MNHEY, CDR2 SMNVEV (reference sequence). The CDR3 length is 14 residues. The ends were cut back, 3 bases at V and 0 bases at J, with 8 bases in the middle. The CDR3: CASSFRTMNTEAFF. The CDR3 nucleotides are TGTGCCAGCAGTTTCCGGACCATGAACACTGAAGCTTTCTTT.

This chain uses TRBV27 with TRBJ1-2, with D unresolved. Trimming pared 8 bases from V and 1 base from J, leaving 20 bases between. The CDR3 has 16 amino acids. CDR1 and CDR2 (germline): MNHEY, SMNVEV (reference sequence). The CDR3 nucleotides are TGTGCCAGCTCCCGTGCCACCCTGTTCGGTAACTATGGCTACACCTTC. Amino acid sequence: CASSRATLFGNYGYTF.

This clone was detected only once. The gene calls are TRBV19 and TRBJ1-5, with 8 bases fitting TRBD1. Germline CDR1 and CDR2: LNHDA and SQIVND (reference sequence). CDR3 size: 14 residues. J lost 2 bases, V lost 7 bases, and 4 bases had no gene match. CDR3 loop: CASKGQAGNQPQHF. As DNA, the CDR3 is TGTGCCAGTAAGGGACAGGCGGGCAATCAGCCCCAGCATTTT.

This chain connects TRBV3-1 (or the pseudogene TRBV3-2) to TRBJ1-3; no clear D gene. CDR1 is LGHDT and CDR2 is YNNKEL in the germline V gene (reference sequence). This CDR3 is built from 15 residues. Trimming shortened V by 2 bases and J by 0 bases, and 8 bases separated the two germline ends. CDR3 in amino acids: CASSQWRGSGNTIYF. CDR3 nucleotide sequence: TGTGCCAGCAGCCAATGGCGGGGCTCTGGAAACACCATATATTTT.

A note on this clone: The sample contains more than one DNA sequence encoding this CDR3. The gene calls are TRBV9 and TRBJ1-1; D gene uncertain. V dropped 0 bases and J dropped 2 bases, with 8 bases sitting between them. Germline V lookup: CDR1 SGDLS, CDR2 YYNGEE. The CDR3 is 14 amino acids. CDR3 residues: CASSVGPENTEAFF. CDR3 in DNA: TGTGCCAGCAGCGTAGGACCGGAAAACACTGAAGCTTTCTTT.

The chain links TRBV7-8 to TRBJ1-2, with unresolved D. Germline values: CDR1 SGHVS, CDR2 FQNEAQ. This CDR3 has 14 residues. Trimming removed 1 base at V and 13 bases at J, with 19 bases between. CDR3 amino acids: CASSLVVSGLDPTF. The CDR3 DNA reads as TGTGCCAGCAGCTTAGTAGTCAGCGGGTTGGATCCCACCTTC.

This clone was found once. This chain links TRBV19 with TRBJ2-1, with 8 bases matching TRBD2. Germline-derived CDR1 and CDR2 are LNHDA and SQIVND (reference sequence). V was pared by 6 bases and J by 3 bases, with 7 bases of the junction left unmatched. The CDR3 is made up of 15 amino acids. CDR3 in amino acids: CASRSSGGGYNEQFF. In nucleotides, the CDR3 is TGTGCCAGTAGGAGTTCGGGAGGGGGCTACAATGAGCAGTTCTTC.

The V gene is TRBV11-1, the J gene TRBJ2-5; tentative D call: TRBD1 (5 bases). CDR1 and CDR2 (germline): SGHAT, FQDESV (reference sequence). CDR3 length equals 15 residues. V shed 4 bases and J shed 3 bases, with 15 bases lying between them. The CDR3 DNA reads as TGTGCCAGCAGCTCGGTGGGGTGGGGCGAAGAGACCCAGTACTTC. Its protein product is CASSSVGWGEETQYF.

The CDR3 DNA is TGTGCCATCAGTGAGTGGGCGTCGAGCTCTGGAAACACCATATATTTT. This translates into CAISEWASSSGNTIYF. The rearrangement uses TRBV10-3 and TRBJ1-3; D is ambiguous. V was trimmed by 1 base and J by 0 bases, leaving 10 bases between them. The CDR3 consists of 16 residues. From germline, CDR1 is ENHRY and CDR2 SYGVKD.

The CDR3 loop is CAWRRDSKGTEAFF. The CDR3, as DNA: TGTGCCTGGAGACGAGACAGTAAGGGCACTGAAGCTTTCTTT. The chain uses TRBV30 and TRBJ1-1; tentative D call: TRBD1 (5 bases). V lost 3 bases and J lost 4, with 15 bases in between. Germline V gives CDR1 GTSNPN, CDR2 SVGIG (reference sequence). The CDR3 extends over 14 amino acids.

The chain joins TRBV7-2 to TRBJ1-5, with D perhaps TRBD1 (5 bases). The germline gives CDR1 SGHTA, CDR2 FQGNSA. The CDR3 totals 16 residues. With 4 bases removed from V and 5 bases from J, the gap between germline ends came to 18 bases. This CDR3 is CASSSRPRDSHQPQHF. The CDR3 bases are TGTGCCAGCAGCTCTCGCCCCCGAGACAGCCATCAGCCCCAGCATTTT.

J is TRBJ2-2 and V is TRBV9, with TRBD2 as a possible D gene (6 bases). The germline CDR1 and CDR2 sequences are SGDLS and YYNGEE. V lost 3 bases, J lost 6 bases, and 21 bases lay in between. The CDR3 contains 17 residues. This chain's CDR3 is CASSAPAMGRSAGELFF. The CDR3 DNA reads TGTGCCAGCAGCGCCCCCGCAATGGGGAGGAGCGCCGGGGAGCTGTTTTTT. Full variable domain (rest looked up from reference TRBV9 and TRBJ2-2): DSGVTQTPKHLITATGQRVTLRCSPRSGDLSVYWYQQSLDQGLQFLIQYYNGEERAKGNILERFSAQQFPDLHSELNLSSLELGDSALYFCASSAPAMGRSAGELFFGEGSRLTVL.